A single sample is the source of the 3 T cell receptor beta chains below, sequenced in a study of T cell changes during pregnancy in multiple sclerosis. Assay used: immunoSEQ multiplex PCR; TCRdb lists only in-frame clones, some missing. Of roughly 87,000 clones detected, around 93% appear once; the ten largest clones hold 3.5%. Material: PBMCs, obtained in the first trimester of pregnancy. These receptors were obtained from a female donor in good health, serving as a control in a pregnancy study. Some clones in this sample may be carry-over from other donors' samples.

This rearrangement joins TRBV7-9 to TRBJ2-1; 7 bases agree with TRBD1. Per the germline V gene, CDR1 is SEHNR and CDR2 is FQNEAQ (reference sequence). Unmatched junction bases numbered 2, after V lost 1 base and J lost 2 bases. The CDR3 runs 15 residues. DNA for the CDR3: TGTGCCAGCAGCTTAGGGACAGGTCCCTACAATGAGCAGTTCTTC. It yields the protein CASSLGTGPYNEQFF.

This chain connects TRBV10-3 to TRBJ2-5; a possible D gene is TRBD1 (6 bases). The CDR3 extends over 15 amino acids. CDR1 and CDR2 (germline): ENHRY, SYGVKD. With 3 bases removed from V and 5 bases from J, the gap between germline ends came to 16 bases. This CDR3 is CAISDNEQGRETQYF. The CDR3 nucleotides read TGTGCCATCAGTGATAACGAACAGGGAAGGGAGACCCAGTACTTC.

The chain links TRBV29-1 to TRBJ2-2; the match to TRBD1 covers 9 bases. In germline, CDR1 is SQVTM, CDR2 ANQGSEA. The CDR3 consists of 19 residues. Trimming at V came to 0 bases and at J to 3 bases, leaving 14 bases not matched to a gene. The CDR3: CSVEDPGQGDPRYTGELFF. Written as DNA, the CDR3 is TGCAGCGTTGAAGATCCGGGACAGGGAGACCCTCGATACACCGGGGAGCTGTTTTTT.